This entry lists 20 T cell receptor beta chains sequenced from one sample in a study of T cells in Graves' hyperthyroidism and ophthalmopathy. Authors of the study amplified TCR beta CDR3 regions from RNA transcripts. When the TCR CDR3 underwent first-round RT-PCR, the HTBI primer set was used. One entry per CDR3 protein, called by TCRdb with MiXCR from the multiplex PCR reads. This table has hundreds of thousands of distinct CDR3 sequences, 45% appearing once. Specimen: peripheral blood or thyroid tissue (not recorded which). These TCRs come from an adult man with Graves' disease, either hyperthyroidism or ophthalmopathy (not recorded which).

This clonotype was counted a few times. The rearrangement joins TRBV4-1 to TRBJ2-7, with D uncertain. The CDR3 runs to 13 residues. With 4 bases removed from V and 3 bases from J, the gap between germline ends came to 10 bases. The germline V gene encodes CDR1 MGHRA and CDR2 YSYEKL. CDR3 sequence (DNA): TGCGCCAGCAGCCCTGCGGTCCACTACGAGCAGTACTTC. Residues: CASSPAVHYEQYF.

CDR3 loop: CSSTGNSGNTIYF. The CDR3 DNA sequence: TGCAGCTCCACAGGTAACTCTGGAAACACCATATATTTT. The chain joins TRBV29-1 to TRBJ1-3; weak D call: TRBD1 (5 bases). V was shortened by 8 bases and J by 0 bases, with 11 bases between the two germline ends. The length of the CDR3 is 13 residues. Germline CDR1 and CDR2: SQVTM and ANQGSEA.

A few counts support this clonotype. The chain employs TRBV30 and TRBJ1-5; no clear D. The V and J ends lost 0 bases and 7 bases respectively, with 4 bases between them. The V gene's germline CDR1 is GTSNPN and CDR2 SVGIG (reference sequence). This CDR3 comprises 11 residues. CDR3 sequence reads: CAWSVGQPQHF. CDR3 bases: TGTGCCTGGAGTGTTGGACAGCCCCAGCATTTT.

This clonotype was recorded a few times. CDR3 amino acids: CASNEGLSSGNTIYF. CDR3 coding DNA: TGTGCCAGTAACGAAGGTCTGAGCTCTGGAAACACCATATATTTT. This chain uses TRBV19 with TRBJ1-3; D remains ambiguous. V lost 7 bases and J 0 bases, leaving 13 bases between the germline ends. CDR1 and CDR2 from the germline V gene are LNHDA and SQIVND (reference sequence). The CDR3 totals 15 residues.

This clonotype was detected only once. The chain uses TRBV15 and TRBJ1-6; perhaps TRBD1 as D (5 bases). Per the germline V gene, CDR1 is LNHNV and CDR2 is YYDKDF (reference sequence). V was shortened by 3 bases and J by 7 bases, with 16 bases between the two germline ends. This CDR3 is 16 amino acids long. This CDR3 reads CATSSRQNAGNSPLHF. CDR3 coding DNA: TGTGCCACCAGCAGCCGACAGAATGCAGGCAATTCACCCCTCCACTTT.

The V gene is TRBV7-4, the J gene TRBJ2-7; D might be TRBD1 (6 bases). This CDR3 has 13 amino acids. Trimming stripped 5 bases from V and 5 bases from J, with 13 bases between. CDR1 and CDR2 from the germline V gene are SGHVT and SQSDAQ. CDR3 amino acids: CASSRVQGDEQYF. CDR3 nucleotides: TGTGCCAGCAGCCGAGTACAGGGAGACGAGCAGTACTTC.

The V and J genes are TRBV12-3 or TRBV12-4 and TRBJ2-7, with 7 nucleotides matching TRBD2. Trimming removed 5 bases from V and 5 bases from J; junction bases left unmatched: 18. CDR3 length: 17 amino acids. The CDR3 sequence: CASSGLLAGESPHEQYF. Here the CDR3 DNA reads TGTGCCAGCAGTGGACTGTTGGCGGGAGAGAGTCCCCACGAGCAGTACTTC.

The J gene is TRBJ1-1, the V gene TRBV29-1; possibly TRBD1 for D (6 bases). Germline assignment: CDR1 SQVTM and CDR2 ANQGSEA. V lost 6 bases and J 4 bases, leaving 21 bases between the germline ends. The CDR3 contains 15 residues. CDR3 sequence reads: CSVEGHTNYGTEAFF. The CDR3 nucleotides are TGCAGCGTGGAGGGACACACTAACTATGGCACTGAAGCTTTCTTT.

This clonotype has at least ten counts. The chain links TRBV2 to TRBJ2-7, with unresolved D. The CDR3 has 13 residues. The V gene lost 7 bases and the J gene lost 0 bases, with 10 bases spanning the gap. Germline-derived CDR1 and CDR2 are SNHLY and FYNNEI. CDR3 residues: CASNPAPSYEQYF. The CDR3 region has the DNA TGTGCCAGCAACCCCGCACCCTCCTACGAGCAGTACTTC.

The J gene is TRBJ1-4, the V gene TRBV7-8; D is undetermined. Germline V gene lookup returns CDR1 SGHVS and CDR2 FQNEAQ. V was shortened by 4 bases and J by 8 bases, with 17 bases between the two germline ends. CDR3 size: 15 residues. For the CDR3, the DNA is TGTGCCAGCAGCTCGCGGGAGAGGAGCGGCGAAAAACTGTTTTTT. As protein: CASSSRERSGEKLFF.

At least ten counts were recorded for this clonotype. V usage is TRBV25-1 and J usage is TRBJ1-1; D uncertain. Germline V gene sequence: CDR1 MGHDK, CDR2 SYGVNS. The V end lost 3 bases, the J end lost 4 bases, and 15 bases lay between the germline ends. The CDR3 totals 15 residues. In DNA, the CDR3 is TGTGCCAGCAGTGACCCCTATCGGACCTCCACTGAAGCTTTCTTT. This encodes CASSDPYRTSTEAFF.

Only a few counts were recorded for this clonotype. This rearrangement joins TRBV4-1 to TRBJ2-7; D may correspond to TRBD1 or TRBD2 (5 bases each). Looked up from germline, CDR1 is MGHRA and CDR2 is YSYEKL. Trimming cost V 3 bases and J 0 bases, with 12 bases left between them. This CDR3 is built from 15 residues. The CDR3 bases are TGCGCCAGCAGCCACCGGGACGTCGGCTCCTACGAGCAGTACTTC. Encoded protein: CASSHRDVGSYEQYF.

V usage is TRBV5-1 and J usage is TRBJ1-4; possibly TRBD1 for D (6 bases). Germline loops: CDR1 SGHRS, CDR2 YFSETQ. The length of the CDR3 is 14 residues. V was clipped by 4 bases and J by 8 bases, with 15 bases between them. CDR3: CASSPQQGREKLFF. CDR3 DNA sequence: TGCGCCAGCAGCCCGCAACAGGGTCGGGAAAAACTGTTTTTT. The full variable domain, rest sourced from reference TRBV5-1 and TRBJ1-4, is KAGVTQTPRYLIKTRGQQVTLSCSPISGHRSVSWYQQTPGQGLQFLFEYFSETQRNKGNFPGRFSGRQFSNSRSEMNVSTLELGDSALYLCASSPQQGREKLFFGSGTQLSVL.

V is TRBV24-1 and J is TRBJ2-6; the match to TRBD1 covers 7 bases. CDR3 length: 16 amino acids. Germline CDR1 is KGHDR and CDR2 is SFDVKD. V was clipped by 5 bases and J by 9 bases; unmatched bases: 12. Here the CDR3 reads CATSGAGGRQGNVLTF. Here the CDR3 DNA reads TGTGCCACCAGTGGGGCAGGGGGTCGTCAGGGCAACGTCCTGACTTTC.

As to this clonotype: A clone one base away is much larger, so this may be a read error. The CDR3 here is CSASLGGGSQYF. CDR3 nucleotide sequence: TGCAGTGCTAGCCTCGGGGGGGGGTCCCAGTACTTC. The chain links TRBV20-1 to TRBJ2-5; TRBD2 aligns across 8 bases. Germline CDR1 is DFQATT and CDR2 is SNEGSKA (reference sequence). J lost 9 bases, V lost 3 bases, and 6 bases had no gene match. This CDR3 contains 12 residues.

The gene calls are TRBV6-5 and TRBJ1-2, with D hard to call. Trimming removed 2 bases at V and 2 bases at J, with 9 bases between. There are 14 residues in the CDR3. Germline V gene lookup returns CDR1 MNHEY and CDR2 SVGAGI. DNA for the CDR3: TGTGCCAGCAGTTACAGGGCCCCCAACTATGGCTACACCTTC. Its translation: CASSYRAPNYGYTF.

The V gene is TRBV6-5, the J gene TRBJ1-2; TRBD1 matches 7 bases. V lost 5 bases to trimming and J lost 7 bases; unmatched junction nucleotides: 13. The CDR3 covers 15 residues. Germline values: CDR1 MNHEY, CDR2 SVGAGI. The CDR3: CASSTYLQGSGGYTF. CDR3 nucleotides: TGTGCCAGCAGTACCTACTTACAGGGGAGCGGTGGCTACACCTTC.

In this sample, this clonotype turned up once. A read error may explain this, as a much larger clone is one base away. The V and J genes are TRBV10-3 and TRBJ1-5, with 9 bases fitting TRBD1. The CDR3 extends over 14 amino acids. V gave up 9 bases and J gave up 6 bases; unmatched junction bases: 9. Germline CDR1 is ENHRY and CDR2 is SYGVKD. CDR3 DNA: TGTGCCATTGCCGGGACAGGGAGGCTTCAGCCCCAGCATTTT. Translation gives CAIAGTGRLQPQHF.

The genes are TRBV6-1 and TRBJ1-1, with TRBD1 as a possible D gene (5 bases). This CDR3 is 13 amino acids long. V was pared by 6 bases and J by 5 bases, with 13 bases between. Per germline, CDR1 MNHNS and CDR2 SASEGT. DNA of the CDR3: TGTGCCAGCAGGGAGGGGCGACGGACTGAAGCTTTCTTT. This gives the protein CASREGRRTEAFF.

The gene calls are TRBV7-2 and TRBJ1-3; perhaps TRBD1 as D (5 bases). V gave up 1 base and J gave up 4 bases, with 14 bases separating them. This CDR3 region has 16 residues. Germline V gives CDR1 SGHTA, CDR2 FQGNSA. The CDR3 sequence: CASSLVTSGGGNTIYF. Here the CDR3 DNA reads TGTGCCAGCAGCTTAGTGACTAGCGGGGGAGGAAACACCATATATTTT.